This TCR beta chain appears in the sequencing data of a study of blood T cell repertoires in COVID-19. The wider study: Samples representing acute and convalescent COVID-19 were sourced from the United States, Italy and Spain. Nucleic acid was either cDNA or gDNA, and it came from T cells, B-cell-depleted T cells, or PBMCs.

CDR3 size: 14 residues. Trimming cost V 9 bases and J 0 bases, with 11 bases left between them. Germline assignment: CDR1 LNHDA and CDR2 SQIVND (reference sequence). Seattle researchers signed up patients amid active infection and tracked them longitudinally. Clones were read by immunoSEQ multiplex PCR, and TCRdb kept only the in-frame ones, dropping some. The profile covers 200,000 to 300,000 clones, with 65% to 90% appearing a single time and 4% to 6% taken by the ten largest. The chain uses TRBV19 and TRBJ1-4, with D tentatively TRBD1 (5 bases). This receptor was obtained from a man aged 50 or older with COVID-19, enrolled during active disease. The sequenced sample was peripheral blood. CDR3: CARLVGATNEKLFF. CDR3 bases: TGTGCCAGATTAGTAGGGGCAACTAATGAAAAACTGTTTTTT.